The rows below give T cell receptor beta chains drawn from one sample of a study of T cell responses to AZD1222 COVID-19 vaccine. Data came from immunoSEQ multiplex PCR; TCRdb stores just in-frame clones and leaves some out. Of 100,000 to 150,000 clones in the sample, 90% were seen once. The source was peripheral blood, collected on day 0 of AZD1222 vaccination. The receptors derive from an adult in good health. Both conserved end residues are part of each CDR3. The D gene is left open where the match is weak.

V gene,J gene,D gene,CDR3 protein
TRBV6-2/TRBV6-3,TRBJ1-6,NA,CASSPGLSNSPLHF
TRBV6-1,TRBJ1-2,NA,CASSEAAGTYGYTF
TRBV7-9,TRBJ2-1,NA,CASSFSGSYNEQFF
TRBV2,TRBJ1-1,NA,CASSRPPLNTEAFF
TRBV6-2/TRBV6-3,TRBJ1-5,NA,CASSYSAGIRPQHF
TRBV19,TRBJ1-6,NA,CASSIKSSNSPLHF
TRBV5-1,TRBJ1-1,TRBD1,CASSLDGQGEGTEAFF
TRBV3-1/TRBV3-2,TRBJ1-1,NA,CASSLSTYTEAFF
TRBV7-9,TRBJ1-2,TRBD1,CASSFGSRDSYGYTF
TRBV7-2,TRBJ2-7,NA,CASSLVGVDEQYF
TRBV19,TRBJ2-3,NA,CASRQTALTDTQYF
TRBV10-3,TRBJ2-7,NA,CAIKNGTFSYEQYF
TRBV3-1/TRBV3-2,TRBJ2-3,TRBD2,CASSRWTSGTDTQYF
TRBV29-1,TRBJ1-6,TRBD1,CSVSGTGESPLHF
TRBV28,TRBJ2-6,NA,CASTQGGSGANVLTF
TRBV19,TRBJ2-5,TRBD2,CASSIGAGLAGGWYQETQYF
TRBV5-8,TRBJ1-3,NA,CASSPTFSGNTIYF
TRBV7-2,TRBJ2-7,TRBD2,CASSLSGLDSYEQYF
TRBV5-1,TRBJ2-2,NA,CASSPVRSYTGELFF
TRBV7-2,TRBJ1-6,NA,CASSFAARSSYNSPLHF
TRBV10-3,TRBJ1-2,NA,CASASGGNYGYTF
TRBV6-2/TRBV6-3,TRBJ1-1,NA,CASSYEPHTEAFF
TRBV19,TRBJ1-2,NA,CASGPWADYGYTF
TRBV19,TRBJ1-1,NA,CASSMTALNTEAFF
TRBV19,TRBJ1-5,NA,CASSIGGNNQPQHF
TRBV6-5,TRBJ1-2,TRBD1,CASSSGQPDYGYTF
TRBV6-4,TRBJ2-5,TRBD1,CASSDSGQAGEETQYF
TRBV18,TRBJ2-3,NA,CASSPGPDTQYF
TRBV20-1,TRBJ1-1,NA,CSVTGGAEAFF
TRBV11-2,TRBJ1-5,TRBD1,CASSAQGTRQPQHF
TRBV28,TRBJ1-5,NA,CASSLRRTPSNQPQHF